This note documents a single TCR beta chain sequence. No antigen is known for it. Per germline, CDR1 SGHRS and CDR2 YFSETQ. The CDR3 extends over 13 amino acids. V lost 4 bases, J lost 5 bases, and 3 bases stayed unmatched. Sequencing was at survey level. The repertoire was sequenced with immunoSEQ multiplex PCR; TCRdb's copy has only in-frame clones and lacks some. The data show 15,000 to 20,000 clones, with about 81% seen just once and around 14% held by the top ten. This record belongs to a study of STAT5B mutations in CD4+ large granular lymphocyte leukemia. Study-wide findings and caveats: Patient CD4-sorted repertoires stayed more clonal than healthy ones after leukemic-clone removal.

J is TRBJ1-2 and V is TRBV5-1, with TRBD1 matching over 9 bases. What was sequenced was CD4+ T cells from blood buffy coats. The TCR comes from a human donor in good health. CDR3: CASSPTGGYGYTF. In DNA, the CDR3 is TGCGCCAGCAGCCCGACAGGGGGTTATGGCTACACCTTC.